Below, one TCR beta chain is given with its context. This CDR3 is 14 amino acids long. V gave up 3 bases and J gave up 1 base; unmatched junction bases: 3. Per the germline V gene, CDR1 is SGHVS and CDR2 is FQNEAQ. The data are from a study of blood T cell repertoires in COVID-19. Study-wide background: PBMCs, B-cell-depleted T cells, or T cells were the source of the cDNA or gDNA that made up the material.

In the authors' methods: The assay estimated nucleated cells by amplifying reference gene primers. The assay was immunoSEQ multiplex PCR, and TCRdb's table has in-frame clones only and misses some. From that table come the V and J calls and clone size; the DNA was used to work out D and trimming. This sample has about 22,000 clones, with around 80% found just once. The specimen sequenced was peripheral blood. This rearrangement joins TRBV7-8 to TRBJ2-7; 7 bases map to TRBD1. The receptor comes from a man older than 75 with active or convalescent COVID-19. The CDR3 here is CASSFLGQSYEQYF. As DNA, the CDR3 is TGTGCCAGCAGCTTTCTGGGACAGTCCTACGAGCAGTACTTC. The full variable domain, with the rest looked up from reference TRBV7-8 and TRBJ2-7, is GAGVSQSPRYKVAKRGQDVALRCDPISGHVSLFWYQQALGQGPEFLTYFQNEAQLDKSGLPSDRFFAERPEGSVSTLKIQRTQQEDSAVYLCASSFLGQSYEQYFGPGTRLTVT.